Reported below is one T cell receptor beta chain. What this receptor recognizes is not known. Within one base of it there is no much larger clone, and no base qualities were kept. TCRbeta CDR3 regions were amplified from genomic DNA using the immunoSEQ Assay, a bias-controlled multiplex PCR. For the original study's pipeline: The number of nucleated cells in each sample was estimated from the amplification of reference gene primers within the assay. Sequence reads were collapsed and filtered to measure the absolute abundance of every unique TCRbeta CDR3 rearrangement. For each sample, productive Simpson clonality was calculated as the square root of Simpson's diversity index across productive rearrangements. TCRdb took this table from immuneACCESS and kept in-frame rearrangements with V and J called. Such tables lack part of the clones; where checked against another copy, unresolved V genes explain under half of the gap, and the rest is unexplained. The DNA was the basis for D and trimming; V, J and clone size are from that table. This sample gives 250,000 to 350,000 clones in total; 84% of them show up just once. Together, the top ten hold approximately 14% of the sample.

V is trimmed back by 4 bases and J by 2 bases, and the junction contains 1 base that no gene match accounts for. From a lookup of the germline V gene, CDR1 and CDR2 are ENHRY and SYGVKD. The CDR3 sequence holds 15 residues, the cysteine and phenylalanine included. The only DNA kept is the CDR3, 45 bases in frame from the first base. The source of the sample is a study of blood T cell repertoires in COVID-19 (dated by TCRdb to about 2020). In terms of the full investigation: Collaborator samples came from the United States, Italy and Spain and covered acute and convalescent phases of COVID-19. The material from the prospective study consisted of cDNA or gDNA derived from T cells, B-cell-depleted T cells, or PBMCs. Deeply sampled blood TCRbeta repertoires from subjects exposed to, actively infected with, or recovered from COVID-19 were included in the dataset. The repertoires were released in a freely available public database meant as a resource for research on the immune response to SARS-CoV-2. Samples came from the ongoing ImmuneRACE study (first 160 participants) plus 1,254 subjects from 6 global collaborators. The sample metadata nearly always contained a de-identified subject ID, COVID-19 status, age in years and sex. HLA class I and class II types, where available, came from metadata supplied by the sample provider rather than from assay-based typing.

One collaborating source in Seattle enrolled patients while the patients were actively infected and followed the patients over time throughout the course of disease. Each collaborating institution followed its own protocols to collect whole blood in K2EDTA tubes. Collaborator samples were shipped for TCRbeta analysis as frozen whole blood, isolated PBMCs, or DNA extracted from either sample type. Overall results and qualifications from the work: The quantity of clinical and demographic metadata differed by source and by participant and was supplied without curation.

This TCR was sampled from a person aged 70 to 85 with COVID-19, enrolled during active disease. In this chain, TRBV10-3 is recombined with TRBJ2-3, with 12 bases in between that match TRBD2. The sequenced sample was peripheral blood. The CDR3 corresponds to CAISGLAGATDTQYF. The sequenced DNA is TGTGCCATCAGTGGACTAGCGGGGGCCACAGATACGCAGTATTTT.